A single sample gave rise to the 22 T cell receptor beta chains below, sequenced in a study of cytomegalovirus exposure and HLA in healthy donors. Primers included in the PCR were 60 Vbeta and 13 Jbeta primers. Sequencing used immunoSEQ multiplex PCR; TCRdb keeps in-frame clones, though not all of them. Seen here are about 170,000 clones, 62% observed once, and the top ten hold roughly 2.9%. Input material: PBMCs. The receptors here all came from a man in his forties in good health and CMV-seronegative.

CDR3 bases: TGTGCTAGTTCCTCCGGGACAGGGGGCGCTCGGGGAGAAAAACTGTTTTTT. Translation: CASSSGTGGARGEKLFF. V usage is TRBV12-5 and J usage is TRBJ1-4, with 12 bases aligning to TRBD1. Germline-derived CDR1 and CDR2 are LGHNT and FRNRAP. This CDR3 is 17 amino acids long. Trimming cost V 8 bases and J 8 bases; bases outside gene matches: 15.

The chain combines TRBV5-4 with TRBJ2-1; 14 positions agree with TRBD2. V lost 9 bases to trimming and J lost 7 bases; unmatched junction nucleotides: 12. The germline V gene has CDR1 SGHNT and CDR2 YYREEE (reference sequence). The CDR3 has 16 amino acids. The CDR3, as DNA: TGTGCCACCGACTTGGCCGGGACTAGCGGGAGTAATGAGCAGTTCTTC. Protein sequence: CATDLAGTSGSNEQFF.

This clone was detected only a few times. The V call is TRBV29-1, the J call TRBJ1-1; possibly TRBD1 for D (6 bases). CDR3 size: 13 residues. V lost 2 bases, J lost 5 bases, and 12 bases lay in between. The germline V gene has CDR1 SQVTM and CDR2 ANQGSEA. The CDR3 nucleotides are TGCAGCGTTGAATTGGGGGCAGGGACTGAAGCTTTCTTT. It yields the protein CSVELGAGTEAFF.

This clone was detected only a few times. The V gene is TRBV5-1, the J gene TRBJ1-6, with 12 positions matching TRBD1. The CDR3 covers 14 residues. V lost 4 bases and J lost 10; bases outside the gene matches: 3. Per germline, CDR1 SGHRS and CDR2 YFSETQ. Written as DNA, the CDR3 is TGCGCCAGCAGCCCCGGGACAGGGGGCTCACCCCTCCACTTT. This gives the protein CASSPGTGGSPLHF. Full variable domain (rest looked up from reference TRBV5-1 and TRBJ1-6): KAGVTQTPRYLIKTRGQQVTLSCSPISGHRSVSWYQQTPGQGLQFLFEYFSETQRNKGNFPGRFSGRQFSNSRSEMNVSTLELGDSALYLCASSPGTGGSPLHFGNGTRLTVT.

The rearrangement uses TRBV7-2 and TRBJ2-7; D is perhaps TRBD1 (5 bases). The J call may be faulty, since TRBJ2-1 better matches the DNA end. The CDR3 is 12 residues long. CDR1 and CDR2 (germline): SGHTA, FQGNSA. The DNA for the CDR3 is TGTGCCAGCAGCATCAGGGTTCATGAGCAGTTCTTC. Its protein is CASSIRVHEQFF.

This clone was seen only a few times. This sequence joins TRBV7-9 and TRBJ1-2; 7 positions match TRBD1. V shed 5 bases and J 5 bases; nucleotides not matched to a gene: 14. This CDR3 is built from 16 residues. Germline CDR1 is SEHNR and CDR2 is FQNEAQ (reference sequence). The CDR3 is CASSLTAGTAAYGYTF. Written as DNA, the CDR3 is TGTGCCAGCAGCCTCACCGCAGGGACAGCCGCGTATGGCTACACCTTC.

This clone was found a few times. This chain uses TRBV15 with TRBJ1-2; no reliable D call. The CDR3 totals 16 residues. V was trimmed by 1 base and J by 3 bases, leaving 15 bases between them. The germline V gene has CDR1 LNHNV and CDR2 YYDKDF (reference sequence). Here the CDR3 DNA reads TGTGCCACCAGCAGAGCGGACGGACTGACGGACTATGGCTACACCTTC. Its translation: CATSRADGLTDYGYTF.

In the case of this clone: This may be a read error, as it is one base from a much larger clone. The V and J genes are TRBV5-1 and TRBJ2-6, with 8 bases aligning to TRBD1. The CDR3 consists of 17 residues. Germline lookup yields CDR1 SGHRS and CDR2 YFSETQ. The CDR3 is CASSGGNRGYGVNVLTF. The CDR3 DNA is TGCGCCAGCAGCGGAGGGAACAGGGGGTACGGGGTCAACGTCCTGACTTTC.

The rearrangement links TRBV7-2 to TRBJ2-5, with 8 bases lining up with TRBD2. The junction had 3 bases not matched to a gene; V was cut back by 4 bases and J by 5 bases. The CDR3 length is 13 residues. Germline V CDR1 and CDR2: SGHTA, FQGNSA. The CDR3 DNA reads as TGTGCCAGCAGCTCCCCGGGGGGGGAGACCCAGTACTTC. It codes for CASSSPGGETQYF. The full variable domain, rest sourced from reference TRBV7-2 and TRBJ2-5, is GAGVSQSPSNKVTEKGKDVELRCDPISGHTALYWYRQSLGQGLEFLIYFQGNSAPDKSGLPSDRFSAERTGGSVSTLTIQRTQQEDSAVYLCASSSPGGETQYFGPGTRLLVL.

The genes are TRBV20-1 and TRBJ2-7; 8 bases match TRBD1. Germline lookup yields CDR1 DFQATT and CDR2 SNEGSKA (reference sequence). J gave up 9 bases and V 5 bases, and 6 bases lay outside the gene matches. The CDR3 consists of 11 residues. The CDR3 loop reads CSAADDRGQYF. In DNA, the CDR3 is TGCAGTGCTGCCGACGACAGGGGGCAGTACTTC.

The CDR3 DNA reads TGTGCCAGCAGCCAAGGGCCTAGCGGGAGACAAGATACGCAGTATTTT. As protein: CASSQGPSGRQDTQYF. The chain carries TRBV14 and TRBJ2-3, with 10 bases lining up with TRBD2. V was clipped by 1 base and J by 5 bases; unmatched bases: 6. In germline, CDR1 is SGHDN, CDR2 FVKESK. This CDR3 region has 16 residues.

The chain is built from TRBV20-1 and TRBJ2-5; D is possibly TRBD2 (5 bases). The length of the CDR3 is 11 residues. In germline, CDR1 is DFQATT, CDR2 SNEGSKA (reference sequence). V dropped 5 bases and J dropped 3 bases, with 7 bases sitting between them. CDR3 nucleotide sequence: TGCAGTGCTTTCGGGGAAGAGACCCAGTACTTC. Protein product: CSAFGEETQYF.

The rearrangement links TRBV7-9 to TRBJ1-4; D is possibly TRBD1 (6 bases). Germline V CDR1 and CDR2: SEHNR, FQNEAQ (reference sequence). Trimming removed 4 bases from V and 1 base from J, with 13 bases in between. This CDR3 region has 16 residues. The CDR3, as DNA: TGTGCCAGCAGCTCAAAAACCAGGGGAACTAATGAAAAACTGTTTTTT. Translation gives CASSSKTRGTNEKLFF.

V usage is TRBV7-9 and J usage is TRBJ2-1, with 14 bases aligning to TRBD2. The CDR3 totals 15 residues. Germline V CDR1 and CDR2: SEHNR, FQNEAQ (reference sequence). The J segment lost 9 bases and the V segment lost 10 bases, leaving 11 bases of the junction unmatched. The CDR3, as DNA: TGTGCCACCTCCGGACTAGCGGGAGGTTTGGGTGAGCAGTTCTTC. It translates to CATSGLAGGLGEQFF.

The CDR3 sequence: CASSHGQNTGELFF. The DNA for the CDR3 is TGCGCCAGCAGCCACGGTCAGAACACCGGGGAGCTGTTTTTT. The J gene is TRBJ2-2, the V gene TRBV4-3, with D unclear. CDR3 length equals 14 residues. Per the germline V gene, CDR1 is LGHNA and CDR2 is YSLEER. V shed 3 bases and J shed 1 base, with 6 bases lying between them.

The CDR3 region is CSVYSTGASSNTEAFF. CDR3 nucleotide sequence: TGCAGCGTCTACAGTACAGGGGCCAGTTCGAACACTGAAGCTTTCTTT. This chain connects TRBV29-1 to TRBJ1-1; TRBD1 matches 7 bases. CDR3 length: 16 amino acids. Trimming removed 6 bases from V and 1 base from J; junction bases left unmatched: 14. The germline V gene encodes CDR1 SQVTM and CDR2 ANQGSEA. The full variable domain, with the rest looked up from reference TRBV29-1 and TRBJ1-1, is SAVISQKPSRDICQRGTSLTIQCQVDSQVTMMFWYRQQPGQSLTLIATANQGSEATYESGFVIDKFPISRPNLTFSTLTVSNMSPEDSSIYLCSVYSTGASSNTEAFFGQGTRLTVV.

This clone was counted only a few times. This chain connects TRBV4-2 to TRBJ1-4; possible D gene TRBD1, 6 bases. The CDR3 length is 14 residues. Trimming left V 0 bases short and J 8 bases short, with 10 bases between. Germline CDR1 is LGHNA and CDR2 is YNFKEQ. CDR3: CASSQDGGREKLFF. The CDR3 bases are TGTGCCAGCAGCCAAGATGGGGGCCGGGAAAAACTGTTTTTT.

The chain joins TRBV6-5 to TRBJ1-5, with TRBD1 identical over 10 bases. V was pared by 6 bases and J by 7 bases, with 6 bases of the junction left unmatched. The CDR3 length is 14 residues. Germline loops: CDR1 MNHEY, CDR2 SVGAGI. CDR3 bases: TGTGCCAGCAGGGGGACAGGGGCCGGGCAGCCCCAGCATTTT. This gives the protein CASRGTGAGQPQHF.

The chain uses TRBV15 and TRBJ2-3; D might be TRBD2 (6 bases). The CDR3 has 17 amino acids. CDR1 is LNHNV and CDR2 is YYDKDF in the germline V gene (reference sequence). V lost 1 base and J 0 bases, leaving 14 bases between the germline ends. The CDR3 DNA is TGTGCCACCAGCAGAGGTTGGGATAGCGGAAGCACAGATACGCAGTATTTT. Its protein product is CATSRGWDSGSTDTQYF. Full variable domain (remainder filled in from reference TRBV15 and TRBJ2-3): DAMVIQNPRYQVTQFGKPVTLSCSQTLNHNVMYWYQQKSSQAPKLLFHYYDKDFNNEADTPDNFQSRRPNTSFCFLDIRSPGLGDTAMYLCATSRGWDSGSTDTQYFGPGTRLTVL.

V usage is TRBV9 and J usage is TRBJ1-1; D gene ambiguous. V gave up 1 base and J gave up 0 bases, with 4 bases separating them. The CDR3 contains 13 residues. The germline gives CDR1 SGDLS, CDR2 YYNGEE. For the CDR3, the DNA is TGTGCCAGCAGCGTATCGTTGAACACTGAAGCTTTCTTT. Its protein product is CASSVSLNTEAFF.

The CDR3 sequence is CASSIAIAGSYEQYF. CDR3 coding DNA: TGTGCCAGTAGTATAGCCATAGCGGGATCCTACGAGCAGTACTTC. The J gene is TRBJ2-7, the V gene TRBV19, with 8 bases aligning to TRBD2. The V and J ends lost 1 base and 1 base, in that order; junction bases with no gene match: 3. Germline CDR1 reads LNHDA; CDR2 reads SQIVND (reference sequence). The CDR3 is 15 amino acids.

This clone showed up just a few times. The chain is built from TRBV7-3 and TRBJ2-1; TRBD2 agrees at 9 bases. The CDR3 is 16 amino acids. Germline values: CDR1 SGHTA, CDR2 FQGTGA. With 2 bases clipped from V and 7 bases from J, the junction kept 9 bases outside the gene matches. The CDR3 loop reads CASSLAGRGGRNEQFF. CDR3 nucleotides: TGTGCCAGCAGCTTAGCGGGGCGGGGGGGCCGGAATGAGCAGTTCTTC.